This T cell receptor beta chain was recovered during a study of blood T cells in healthy people across ages. Notes on the study in general: Long-lived donors carried more naive CD4+ cells and greater diversity than aged donors. Roughly linearly, TCR beta diversity per million T cells fell as age increased.

Germline loops: CDR1 SQVTM, CDR2 ANQGSEA. This CDR3 region has 12 residues. Sample-barcoded 5' priming and a J-beta primer mix drove a second PCR of about 7 to 12 cycles. Each cDNA was tagged by a template-switch adaptor containing 12 random nucleotides. TCRdb analysed the 5' RACE reads with MiXCR anew, one entry per CDR3 protein. Among around 2 million distinct CDR3 sequences, more than 35% were seen once, and the ten largest hold 23%. Notes on this clonotype: Its specificity is unknown.

Sequencing was done on a sample of blood. The chain has TRBV29-1 and TRBJ2-4; the D gene could be TRBD1 or TRBD2 (5 bases each). The DNA end lines up better with TRBJ2-7; the J call may be wrong. This TCR was sampled from a human donor in good health. The CDR3 is CSVLGTVYEQYF. The DNA of the CDR3 is TGCAGCGTCCTCGGGACGGTCTACGAGCAGTACTTC.